This TCR beta chain was recovered during a study of cytotoxic CD8 clonotypes in ibrutinib-treated CLL. Study outcomes and limitations: Clonality was elevated at ibrutinib response and had returned toward baseline at progression. Pretreatment clonality was elevated relative to age-matched healthy donors and paralleled circulating CD8+ T-cell counts.

This clone occurred once. The antigen is unknown. This CDR3 contains 15 residues. V was clipped by 1 base and J by 6 bases, with 14 bases between them. Germline V CDR1 and CDR2: SGHDT, YYEEEE. The intended depth for sequencing was 1 in 200,000 to 1 in 1 million T cells. Only in-frame clones appear in the TCRdb table, and some are missing; sequencing was by immunoSEQ multiplex PCR. The sample lists fewer than 400,000 clones; about 61% were seen once. PBMCs that had been cryopreserved were the source of approximately 2 micrograms of genomic DNA for TCR beta libraries. This sequence originates from a human donor with chronic lymphocytic leukemia. The chain employs TRBV5-6 and TRBJ2-1; no clear D gene. The material was PBMCs, obtained after 36 months of ibrutinib treatment. CDR3 residues: CASSLLGWSSNEQFF. CDR3 coding DNA: TGTGCCAGCAGCTTGTTGGGGTGGAGTAGCAATGAGCAGTTCTTC.